This T cell receptor (beta chain) appears in the sequencing data of a study of T-cell memory formation after mild COVID-19. This clonotype was recorded a few times. TCRdb itself ran the 5' RACE reads through MiXCR, one entry per CDR3 protein. This sample yields about 620,000 distinct CDR3 sequences, of which roughly 18% are seen a single time; around 12% belongs to the top ten. Between the trimmed V and J ends, which lost 2 bases and 7 bases, there was a span of 15 bases. Germline CDR1 is GTSNPN and CDR2 is SVGIG (reference sequence). CDR3 length: 13 residues. This chain joins TRBV30 and TRBJ2-7; no definite D call. The specimen was PBMCs or a T cell subset sorted from them (not recorded which). The TCR was taken from an adult woman who had mild COVID-19 (a few samples of this study predate the infection). Cell type and time point are not known. CDR3 sequence: CAWSTTTTMEQYF. The CDR3 coding sequence is TGTGCCTGGAGTACGACAACAACAATGGAGCAGTACTTC.